This T cell receptor beta chain was recorded in a study of blood T cell repertoires in COVID-19. Across the study: Samples taken during acute and convalescent COVID-19 were collected in the United States, Italy and Spain. The analysed material was cDNA or gDNA that came from T cells, B-cell-depleted T cells, or PBMCs.

Germline-derived CDR1 and CDR2 are SGHNT and YYREEE (reference sequence). The CDR3 runs 14 residues. V was trimmed by 4 bases and J by 8 bases, leaving 15 bases between them. Assay used: immunoSEQ multiplex PCR; TCRdb lists only in-frame clones, some missing. The data show 85,000 to 95,000 clones, around 86% seen once. The chain uses TRBV5-4 and TRBJ1-4, with D maybe TRBD1 (6 bases). The specimen sequenced was peripheral blood. The TCR sequence derives from a human donor in a cohort sampled during active COVID-19. The CDR3 DNA reads as TGTGCCAGCAGCCCAGACGGGACAAAGGAAAAACTGTTTTTT. It is translated as CASSPDGTKEKLFF.